This T cell receptor (beta chain) stems from a study of cytomegalovirus exposure and HLA in healthy donors. PCR employed 60 Vbeta and 13 Jbeta primers. TCRdb keeps only in-frame clones here, not all; method: immunoSEQ multiplex PCR. The sample lists 130,000 or so clones, 75% to 90% occurring once. The CDR3 extends over 18 amino acids. Germline V gene sequence: CDR1 SGHRS, CDR2 YFSETQ. Losses at the gene ends were 4 bases for V and 2 bases for J; bases not matched to a gene: 13. The V and J genes are TRBV5-1 and TRBJ1-3; TRBD1 agrees at 9 bases. This TCR came from a man aged 25-45 years in good health and CMV-seronegative. Input material: PBMCs. CDR3 sequence (DNA): TGCGCCAGCAGCCCGGGACAGGGAATGGTTTTAACTGGAAACACCATATATTTT. Its protein product is CASSPGQGMVLTGNTIYF.